The entry that follows covers one TCR beta chain sequence. As yet, its antigen is unknown. The data stem from a study of shared clonotypes between healthy human individuals. The wider study: CD8 memory received one plate per donor, CD8 naive two, CD4 memory three and CD4 naive three. General study results and limits: Richness estimates generally favored naive over memory subsets. Sequencing depth was predicted to influence how clonotypes are shared among donors.

Looked up from germline, CDR1 is SGHTA and CDR2 is FQGTGA. The CDR3 extends over 12 amino acids. J lost 6 bases, V lost 5 bases, and 3 bases had no gene match. It was CD45RO-negative cells, positively selected for CCR7, that made up naive CD8 cells, with terminally differentiated effector memory CD45RA+ cells excluded. Replicate sorted-subset PCRs were loaded with 150 to 250 ng DNA, about 31,000 T cell genomes. Profiling relied on immunoSEQ multiplex PCR, and the TCRdb table lists in-frame clones only, not all of them. The sample lists around 1,900,000 clones; roughly 95% were seen once. The sample was naive CD8+ T cells from PBMCs. The sequence derives from a man younger than 35 in good health. Some clones in this sample may be carry-over from other donors' samples. The chain carries TRBV7-3 and TRBJ2-7, with 8 bases identical to TRBD1. The CDR3 sequence: CASSETGGEQYF. The CDR3 DNA is TGTGCCAGCAGCGAAACAGGGGGCGAGCAGTACTTC.